A selection of T cell receptor beta chains follows, all from one sample in a study of PD-1 blockade in classical Hodgkin lymphoma. The protocol was immunoSEQ multiplex PCR, while the TCRdb copy is restricted to in-frame clones and leaves out a portion. The sample shows 20,000 to 25,000 clones, less than 75% of them seen only once. This specimen consisted of peripheral blood mononuclear cells (PBMCs), obtained before the fourth cycle of nivolumab. The source of these receptors is a human donor with classical Hodgkin lymphoma. The CDR3 runs from the conserved cysteine through the conserved F or W. Fields, in order: CDR3 DNA, CDR3 protein, CDR3 length, V gene, clone size, D gene, J gene. The D gene is left open where the match is weak. Clone size is not always given. Where it is, it says once, few, many or a class for expanded clones.

TGTGCCAGCACCCGAGGTTTTAAGGGACTCAAGGACTACGAGCAGTACTTC	CASTRGFKGLKDYEQYF	17	TRBV18	.	.	TRBJ2-7
TGTGCTAGTGGTTTGGTACAACTGGGCGTGGGCGGTAAGTTTGCCGCTAACTATGGCTACACCTTC	CASGLVQLGVGGKFAANYGYTF	22	TRBV12-5	.	.	TRBJ1-2
TGTGCCAGCAGCATCGGGGGGGCCCGGACCGGGGAGCTGTTTTTT	CASSIGGARTGELFF	15	TRBV5-4	.	TRBD2	TRBJ2-2
TGTGCCAGCAGCACCTTAGGGACTAGCAAAGAGACCCAGTACTTC	CASSTLGTSKETQYF	15	TRBV7-6	.	TRBD2	TRBJ2-5
TGTGCCAGCAGTGAAAGTTTGACTACCAATCAGCCCCAGCATTTT	CASSESLTTNQPQHF	15	TRBV6-1	.	.	TRBJ1-5
TGTGCCAGCAGCCTAGCGGGGGTAGATACGCAGTATTTT	CASSLAGVDTQYF	13	TRBV2	few	TRBD2	TRBJ2-3
TGTGCCAGTATGAAGGGTTCCACCGGGGAGCTGTTTTTT	CASMKGSTGELFF	13	TRBV19	few	.	TRBJ2-2
TGCGCCAGCAGCGTGAGTAGGGGGACTAGCGGCACAGATACGCAGTATTTT	CASSVSRGTSGTDTQYF	17	TRBV5-1	few	TRBD2	TRBJ2-3
TGTGCCAGCTCACCACTTCCGCCAGGGGACGGCGTCTGGAACACCGGGGAGCTGTTTTTT	CASSPLPPGDGVWNTGELFF	20	TRBV18	once	.	TRBJ2-2
TGTGCCAGCAGCTTAGAGGGTGCTGGACTGGGGGCGGCTTTCTTT	CASSLEGAGLGAAFF	15	TRBV11-3	medium-sized	.	TRBJ1-1
TGTGCCAGCAGCTTAGTTAGCGGGGGGTCGGAGACCCAGTACTTC	CASSLVSGGSETQYF	15	TRBV7-9	.	TRBD2	TRBJ2-5
TGTGCCAGCAGCTGGGGACAGGGGTTCGGTCAGCCCCAGCATTTT	CASSWGQGFGQPQHF	15	TRBV5-4	.	TRBD1	TRBJ1-5
TGTGCCAGCAGCGTCGCAAGCGGGGGGCCGTCAGAGCAGTACTTC	CASSVASGGPSEQYF	15	TRBV9	.	TRBD2	TRBJ2-7
TGTGCCATCAGCCCTACGGGAGCCACAGATACGCAGTATTTT	CAISPTGATDTQYF	14	TRBV10-3	.	.	TRBJ2-3
TGTGCCAGCAGCGTAGTTTCTAGCCTAAAGCTCGGGGAGCTGTTTTTT	CASSVVSSLKLGELFF	16	TRBV9	.	.	TRBJ2-2
TGTGCCAGCAGTGAATCGCCGGGGCGCTCTGAAAAACTGTTTTTT	CASSESPGRSEKLFF	15	TRBV6-1	once	.	TRBJ1-4